This passage covers 16 T cell receptor beta chains from one sample sequenced in a study of T cell clones after liver transplantation. Measured with immunoSEQ multiplex PCR; TCRdb has only the in-frame clones, and not every one. The sample consists of more than 7,000 clones, over 75% of them appearing once. Specimen: CD8+ T cells from blood, collected before liver transplant. Receptors originate from a human donor who received a liver transplant.

A word on this clone: Other DNA sequences from this sample encode an identical CDR3 as well. The chain links TRBV28 to TRBJ2-7; TRBD2 matches 7 bases. J was trimmed by 3 bases and V by 0 bases; bases with no gene match: 8. Germline V gene sequence: CDR1 MDHEN, CDR2 SYDVKM. The CDR3 contains 16 residues. This CDR3 reads CASSLWVGWGGYEQYF. Here the CDR3 DNA reads TGTGCCAGCAGTTTATGGGTGGGGTGGGGGGGCTACGAGCAGTACTTC.

The chain recombines TRBV19 with TRBJ2-2, with TRBD1 as a possible D gene (5 bases). Trimming shortened V by 7 bases and J by 0 bases, and 12 bases separated the two germline ends. The CDR3 sequence is 15 residues long. Germline loops: CDR1 LNHDA, CDR2 SQIVND (reference sequence). CDR3 coding DNA: TGTGCCAGTAATATCGGCAGGGCGAACACCGGGGAGCTGTTTTTT. This gives the protein CASNIGRANTGELFF.

The chain combines TRBV12-5 with TRBJ2-1, with TRBD2 matching over 7 bases. The V gene end was trimmed by 2 bases and the J gene end by 4 bases; junction bases not matched to a gene: 2. The CDR3 spans 14 residues. Germline values: CDR1 LGHNT, CDR2 FRNRAP. DNA for the CDR3: TGTGCTAGTGGTTTGACTAGCGAGTACAATGAGCAGTTCTTC. Its translation: CASGLTSEYNEQFF.

The CDR3 nucleotides are TGTGCCAGCAGTTTAGGCGGGAGGGCCTACGAGCAGTACTTC. It translates to CASSLGGRAYEQYF. This chain joins TRBV27 and TRBJ2-7; 9 bases align to TRBD2. Germline lookup yields CDR1 MNHEY and CDR2 SMNVEV (reference sequence). The CDR3 runs to 14 residues. V gave up 2 bases and J gave up 2 bases; unmatched junction bases: 1.

A few counts support this clone. The CDR3 DNA reads TGTGCCAGCAGGCCTGGGACAGGGGGAGGCTACACCTTC. This codes for CASRPGTGGGYTF. The chain has TRBV6-1 and TRBJ1-2; 11 bases are shared with TRBD1. The CDR3 is made up of 13 amino acids. V lost 6 bases to trimming and J lost 8 bases; unmatched junction nucleotides: 5. Germline loops: CDR1 MNHNS, CDR2 SASEGT.

This chain links TRBV11-2 with TRBJ2-5; D is uncertain. The CDR3 extends over 12 amino acids. V dropped 3 bases and J dropped 5 bases, with 7 bases sitting between them. Germline values: CDR1 SGHAT, CDR2 FQNNGV. DNA for the CDR3: TGTGCCAGCAGCTTGGGGAAGGAGACCCAGTACTTC. Its protein is CASSLGKETQYF.

This clone was seen a handful of times. The chain uses TRBV28 and TRBJ1-4, with D maybe TRBD1 (5 bases). The germline V gene has CDR1 MDHEN and CDR2 SYDVKM. The CDR3 spans 16 residues. Trimming took 5 bases from V and 5 from J, leaving 18 bases between them. In nucleotides, the CDR3 is TGTGCCAGCAGTCTCTCGGTGGGACCGATGAATGAAAAACTGTTTTTT. Translated, it gives CASSLSVGPMNEKLFF.

The chain is built from TRBV7-8 and TRBJ2-7; TRBD1 might be the D (6 bases). V was shortened by 5 bases and J by 4 bases, with 15 bases between the two germline ends. The CDR3 runs 14 residues. The germline V gene encodes CDR1 SGHVS and CDR2 FQNEAQ. Written as DNA, the CDR3 is TGTGCCAGCAGCCAAACCGGGACACAGTACGAGCAGTACTTC. Protein product: CASSQTGTQYEQYF.

The V and J genes are TRBV28 and TRBJ2-1; D remains unclear. The CDR3 sequence is 14 residues long. Looked up from germline, CDR1 is MDHEN and CDR2 is SYDVKM. Trimming cost V 5 bases and J 9 bases, with 17 bases left between them. The CDR3: CASSPPRLRPEQFF. The DNA for the CDR3 is TGTGCCAGCAGTCCCCCTCGTTTGCGGCCTGAGCAGTTCTTC.

The V gene is TRBV19, the J gene TRBJ2-5; a weak D match, TRBD1 (6 bases). The J call may be mistaken, given a closer DNA end match to TRBJ2-7. Germline V CDR1 and CDR2: LNHDA, SQIVND (reference sequence). CDR3 length: 13 amino acids. CDR3 sequence: CASSYTGFYEQYF. The CDR3 coding sequence is TGTGCCAGTTCTTACACAGGGTTCTACGAGCAGTACTTC.

The rearrangement links TRBV4-1 to TRBJ2-1, with 8 bases lining up with TRBD2. V was clipped by 1 base and J by 5 bases; unmatched bases: 4. Germline CDR1 reads MGHRA; CDR2 reads YSYEKL. CDR3 length: 15 residues. CDR3 in DNA: TGCGCCAGCAGCCAAGCGGGAGGGCCGAACAATGAGCAGTTCTTC. It encodes CASSQAGGPNNEQFF.

This clone was counted only a few times. The V and J genes are TRBV6-1 and TRBJ2-7; D is possibly TRBD2 (5 bases). The CDR3 has 15 amino acids. Deletions cut 0 bases from V and 5 bases from J, with 14 bases between. CDR1 MNHNS and CDR2 SASEGT come from the germline V gene. DNA for the CDR3: TGTGCCAGCAGTGAAGCAATAGCGCGTTCCGACGAGCAGTACTTC. It translates to CASSEAIARSDEQYF.

The rearrangement uses TRBV7-9 and TRBJ1-3, with D possibly TRBD1 on 5 matching bases. CDR1 and CDR2 from the germline V gene are SEHNR and FQNEAQ (reference sequence). V was trimmed by 5 bases and J by 3 bases, leaving 14 bases between them. This CDR3 has 15 amino acids. The CDR3 nucleotides read TGTGCCAGCAGCCCGGCAGGGATACATGGAAACACCATATATTTT. Protein sequence: CASSPAGIHGNTIYF.

The V and J genes are TRBV29-1 and TRBJ2-1, with D perhaps matching TRBD1 (6 bases). Germline values: CDR1 SQVTM, CDR2 ANQGSEA. V lost 6 bases to trimming and J lost 4 bases, with 7 bases between them. The CDR3 loop spans 11 amino acids. The CDR3 coding sequence is TGCAGCGTGGACAGATACAATGAGCAGTTCTTC. Amino acids: CSVDRYNEQFF.

This chain connects TRBV7-8 to TRBJ2-3; D is undetermined. This CDR3 spans 12 amino acids. Trimming took off 4 bases at V and 2 bases at J, with 4 bases between the two ends. The V gene's germline CDR1 is SGHVS and CDR2 FQNEAQ. The CDR3 here is CASSSYTDTQYF. The DNA of the CDR3 is TGTGCCAGCAGCTCCTACACAGATACGCAGTATTTT.

The chain has TRBV11-2 and TRBJ2-7, with TRBD1 identical over 10 bases. This CDR3 is 13 amino acids long. Germline V gene sequence: CDR1 SGHAT, CDR2 FQNNGV. With 7 bases clipped from V and 5 bases from J, the junction kept 5 bases outside the gene matches. The CDR3: CASIWGTGDEQYF. The CDR3 DNA is TGTGCCAGCATATGGGGGACAGGGGACGAGCAGTACTTC.